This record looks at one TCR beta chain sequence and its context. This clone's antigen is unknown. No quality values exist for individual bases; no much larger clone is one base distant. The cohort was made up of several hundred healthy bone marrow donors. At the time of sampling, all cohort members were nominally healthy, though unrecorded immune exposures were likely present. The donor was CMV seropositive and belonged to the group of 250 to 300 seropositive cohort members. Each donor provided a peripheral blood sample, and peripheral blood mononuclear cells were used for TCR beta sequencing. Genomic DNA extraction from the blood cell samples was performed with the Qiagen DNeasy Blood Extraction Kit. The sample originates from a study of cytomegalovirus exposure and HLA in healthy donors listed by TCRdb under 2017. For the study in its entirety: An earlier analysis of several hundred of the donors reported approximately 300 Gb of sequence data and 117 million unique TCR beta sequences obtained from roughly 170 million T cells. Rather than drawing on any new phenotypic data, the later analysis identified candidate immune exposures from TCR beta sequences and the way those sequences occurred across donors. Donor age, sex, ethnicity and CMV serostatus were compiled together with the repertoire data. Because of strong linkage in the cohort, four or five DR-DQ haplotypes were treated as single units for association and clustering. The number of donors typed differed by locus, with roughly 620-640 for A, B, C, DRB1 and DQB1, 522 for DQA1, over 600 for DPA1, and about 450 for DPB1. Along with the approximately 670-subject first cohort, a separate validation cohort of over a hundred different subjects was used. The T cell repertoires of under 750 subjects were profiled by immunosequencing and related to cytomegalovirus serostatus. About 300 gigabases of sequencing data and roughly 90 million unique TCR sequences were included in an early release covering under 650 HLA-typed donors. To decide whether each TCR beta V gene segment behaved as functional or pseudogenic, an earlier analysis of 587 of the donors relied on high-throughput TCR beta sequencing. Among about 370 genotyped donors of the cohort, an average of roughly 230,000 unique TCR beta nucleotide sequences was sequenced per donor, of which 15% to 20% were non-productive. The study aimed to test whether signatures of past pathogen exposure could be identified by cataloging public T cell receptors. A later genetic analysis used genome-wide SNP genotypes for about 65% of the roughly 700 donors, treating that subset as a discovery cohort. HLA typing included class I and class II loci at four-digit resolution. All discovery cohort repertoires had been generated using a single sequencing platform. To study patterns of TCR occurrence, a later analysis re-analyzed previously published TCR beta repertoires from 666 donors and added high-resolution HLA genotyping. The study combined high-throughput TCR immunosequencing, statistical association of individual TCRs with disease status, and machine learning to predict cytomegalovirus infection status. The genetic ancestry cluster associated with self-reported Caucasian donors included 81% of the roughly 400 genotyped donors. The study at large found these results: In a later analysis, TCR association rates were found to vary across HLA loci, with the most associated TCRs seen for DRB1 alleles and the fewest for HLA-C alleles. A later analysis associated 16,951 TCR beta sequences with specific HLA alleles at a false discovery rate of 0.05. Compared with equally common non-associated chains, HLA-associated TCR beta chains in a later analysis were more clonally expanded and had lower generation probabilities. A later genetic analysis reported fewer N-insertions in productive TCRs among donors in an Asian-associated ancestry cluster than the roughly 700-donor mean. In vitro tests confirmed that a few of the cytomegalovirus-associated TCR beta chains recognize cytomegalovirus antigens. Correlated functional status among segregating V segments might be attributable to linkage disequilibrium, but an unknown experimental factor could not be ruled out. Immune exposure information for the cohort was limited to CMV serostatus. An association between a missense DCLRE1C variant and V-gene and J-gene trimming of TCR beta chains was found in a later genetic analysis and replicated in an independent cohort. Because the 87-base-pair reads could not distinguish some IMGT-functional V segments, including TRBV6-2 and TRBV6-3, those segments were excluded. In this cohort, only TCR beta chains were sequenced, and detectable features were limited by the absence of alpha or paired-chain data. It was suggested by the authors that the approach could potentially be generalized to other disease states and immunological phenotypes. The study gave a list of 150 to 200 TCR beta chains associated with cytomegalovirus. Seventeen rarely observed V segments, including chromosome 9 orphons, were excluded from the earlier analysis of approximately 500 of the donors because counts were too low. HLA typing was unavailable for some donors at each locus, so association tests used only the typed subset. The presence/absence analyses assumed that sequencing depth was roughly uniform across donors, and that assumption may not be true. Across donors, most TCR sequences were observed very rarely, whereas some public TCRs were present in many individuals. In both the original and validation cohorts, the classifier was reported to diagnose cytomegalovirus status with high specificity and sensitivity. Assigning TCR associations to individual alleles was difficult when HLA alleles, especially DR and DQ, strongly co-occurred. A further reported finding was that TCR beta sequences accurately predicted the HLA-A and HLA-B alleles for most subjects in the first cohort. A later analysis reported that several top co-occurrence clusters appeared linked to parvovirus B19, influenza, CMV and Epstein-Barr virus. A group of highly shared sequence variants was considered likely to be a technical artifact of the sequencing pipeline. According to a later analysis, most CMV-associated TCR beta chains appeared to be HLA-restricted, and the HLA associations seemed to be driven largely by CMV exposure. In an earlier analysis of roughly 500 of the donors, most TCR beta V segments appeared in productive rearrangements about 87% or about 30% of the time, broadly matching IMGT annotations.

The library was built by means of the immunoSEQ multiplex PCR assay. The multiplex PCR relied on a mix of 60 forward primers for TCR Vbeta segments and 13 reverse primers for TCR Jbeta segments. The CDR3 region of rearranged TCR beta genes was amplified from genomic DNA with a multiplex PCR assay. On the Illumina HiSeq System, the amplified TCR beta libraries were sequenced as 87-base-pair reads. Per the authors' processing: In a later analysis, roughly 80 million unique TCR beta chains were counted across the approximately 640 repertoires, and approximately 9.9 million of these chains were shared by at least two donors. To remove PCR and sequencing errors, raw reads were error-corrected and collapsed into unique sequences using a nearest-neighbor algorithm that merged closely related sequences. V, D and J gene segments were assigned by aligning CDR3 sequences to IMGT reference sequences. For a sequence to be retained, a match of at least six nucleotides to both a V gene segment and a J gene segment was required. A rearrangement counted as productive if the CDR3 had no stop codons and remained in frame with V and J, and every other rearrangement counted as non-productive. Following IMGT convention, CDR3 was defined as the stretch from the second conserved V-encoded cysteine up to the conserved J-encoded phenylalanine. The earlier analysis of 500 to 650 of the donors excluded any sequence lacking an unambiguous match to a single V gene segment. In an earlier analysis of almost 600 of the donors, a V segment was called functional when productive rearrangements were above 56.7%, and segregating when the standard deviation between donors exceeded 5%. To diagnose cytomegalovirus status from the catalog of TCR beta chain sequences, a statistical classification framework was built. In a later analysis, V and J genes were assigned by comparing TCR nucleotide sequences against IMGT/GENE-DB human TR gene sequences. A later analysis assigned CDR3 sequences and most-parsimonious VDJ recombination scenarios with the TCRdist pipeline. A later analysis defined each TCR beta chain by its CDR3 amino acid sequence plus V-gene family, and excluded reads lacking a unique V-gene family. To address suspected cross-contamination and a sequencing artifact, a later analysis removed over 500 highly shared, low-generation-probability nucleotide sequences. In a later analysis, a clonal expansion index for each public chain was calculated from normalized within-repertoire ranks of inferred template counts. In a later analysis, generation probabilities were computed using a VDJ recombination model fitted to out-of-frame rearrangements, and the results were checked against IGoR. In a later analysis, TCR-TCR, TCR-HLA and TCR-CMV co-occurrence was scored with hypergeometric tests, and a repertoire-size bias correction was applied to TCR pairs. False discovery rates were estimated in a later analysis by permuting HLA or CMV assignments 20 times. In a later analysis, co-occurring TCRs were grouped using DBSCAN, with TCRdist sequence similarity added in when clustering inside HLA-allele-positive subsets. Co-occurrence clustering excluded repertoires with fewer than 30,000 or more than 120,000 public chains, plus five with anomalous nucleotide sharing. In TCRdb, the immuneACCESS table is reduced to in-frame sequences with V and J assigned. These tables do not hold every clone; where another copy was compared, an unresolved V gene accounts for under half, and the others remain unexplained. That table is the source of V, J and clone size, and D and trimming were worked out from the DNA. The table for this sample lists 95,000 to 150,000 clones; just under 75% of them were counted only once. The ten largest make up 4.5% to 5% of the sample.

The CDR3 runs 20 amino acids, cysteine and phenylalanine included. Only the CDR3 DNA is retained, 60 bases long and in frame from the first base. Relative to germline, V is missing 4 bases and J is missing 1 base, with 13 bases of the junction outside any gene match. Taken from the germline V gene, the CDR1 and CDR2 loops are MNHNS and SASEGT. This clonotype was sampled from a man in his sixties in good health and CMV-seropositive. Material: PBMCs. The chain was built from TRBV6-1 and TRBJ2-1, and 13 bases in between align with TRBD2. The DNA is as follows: TGTGCCAGCAGTGCCGGGACTAGCGGGGCAAATGGGGAATCCTACAATGAGCAGTTCTTC. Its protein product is CASSAGTSGANGESYNEQFF.